The rows below give T cell receptor beta chains drawn from one sample of a study of shared clonotypes between healthy human individuals. Sequencing used immunoSEQ multiplex PCR; TCRdb keeps in-frame clones, though not all of them. The data hold 950,000 to 1,300,000 clones, with roughly 80% observed a single time. Source material: memory CD4+ T cells sorted from blood. Receptors originate from a man aged 18 to 29 in good health. Both conserved end residues are part of each CDR3. The order of the fields is clone size, J gene, V gene, D gene, CDR3 protein, CDR3 DNA. A D gene is named only where the DNA matches it firmly. The size entry is marked missing in some rows and otherwise reads once, few, many or a size class.

clone_size: many; j_call: TRBJ1-2; v_call: TRBV5-1; d_call: NA; cdr3_aa: CASSLASGLQGNYGYTF; cdr3_nt: TGCGCCAGCAGCTTGGCGTCAGGGCTCCAAGGAAACTATGGCTACACCTTC
clone_size: NA; j_call: TRBJ1-1; v_call: TRBV4-1; d_call: NA; cdr3_aa: CASSQVLGNTEAFF; cdr3_nt: TGCGCCAGCAGCCAAGTATTGGGTAACACTGAAGCTTTCTTT
clone_size: NA; j_call: TRBJ1-2; v_call: TRBV18; d_call: NA; cdr3_aa: CASSPRQEAYGYTF; cdr3_nt: TGTGCCAGCTCACCAAGGCAGGAAGCTTATGGCTACACCTTC
clone_size: NA; j_call: TRBJ2-2; v_call: TRBV2; d_call: NA; cdr3_aa: CASTPPPASTGELFF; cdr3_nt: TGTGCCAGCACACCTCCGCCTGCGTCCACCGGGGAGCTGTTTTTT
clone_size: NA; j_call: TRBJ1-5; v_call: TRBV6-1; d_call: TRBD1; cdr3_aa: CASSEGQGAGQPQHF; cdr3_nt: TGTGCCAGCAGTGAAGGCCAGGGGGCGGGTCAGCCCCAGCATTTT
clone_size: NA; j_call: TRBJ2-3; v_call: TRBV12-2; d_call: NA; cdr3_aa: CASRLAVEGTDTQYF; cdr3_nt: TGTGCAAGTCGCTTAGCGGTGGAGGGCACAGATACGCAGTATTTT
clone_size: NA; j_call: TRBJ2-7; v_call: TRBV25-1; d_call: NA; cdr3_aa: CASSDGTKYEQYF; cdr3_nt: TGTGCCAGCAGTGACGGGACAAAATACGAGCAGTACTTC
clone_size: many; j_call: TRBJ2-5; v_call: TRBV2; d_call: NA; cdr3_aa: CASSDVGAAIQETQYF; cdr3_nt: TGTGCCAGCAGTGATGTCGGGGCAGCTATCCAAGAGACCCAGTACTTC
clone_size: NA; j_call: TRBJ1-3; v_call: TRBV10-3; d_call: NA; cdr3_aa: CAISPGYSGNTIYF; cdr3_nt: TGTGCCATCAGCCCAGGATATTCAGGAAACACCATATATTTT
clone_size: NA; j_call: TRBJ1-3; v_call: TRBV10-3; d_call: NA; cdr3_aa: CAIGLAGNTIYF; cdr3_nt: TGTGCCATAGGGCTAGCCGGAAACACCATATATTTT
clone_size: NA; j_call: TRBJ2-2; v_call: TRBV7-3; d_call: NA; cdr3_aa: CASSFLGGELFF; cdr3_nt: TGTGCCAGCAGCTTTCTAGGCGGGGAGCTGTTTTTT
clone_size: NA; j_call: TRBJ2-7; v_call: TRBV7-2; d_call: TRBD1; cdr3_aa: CASSPHRDSYSYEQYF; cdr3_nt: TGTGCCAGCAGCCCGCATCGGGACAGCTACTCCTACGAGCAGTACTTC
clone_size: NA; j_call: TRBJ2-2; v_call: TRBV5-4; d_call: TRBD1; cdr3_aa: CASSLEGTGVSGELFF; cdr3_nt: TGTGCCAGCAGCTTGGAGGGGACAGGGGTGAGCGGGGAGCTGTTTTTT
clone_size: NA; j_call: TRBJ2-5; v_call: TRBV7-7; d_call: TRBD2; cdr3_aa: CASSPGGTQGTQYF; cdr3_nt: TGTGCTAGCAGCCCGGGGGGGACCCAGGGGACCCAGTACTTC
clone_size: NA; j_call: TRBJ2-7; v_call: TRBV5-4; d_call: NA; cdr3_aa: CASSGSTVGPYEQYF; cdr3_nt: TGTGCCAGCAGCGGGTCAACGGTGGGTCCCTACGAGCAGTACTTC
clone_size: NA; j_call: TRBJ2-6; v_call: TRBV30; d_call: NA; cdr3_aa: CAWQRSGANVLTF; cdr3_nt: TGTGCCTGGCAGCGATCTGGGGCCAACGTCCTGACTTTC
clone_size: NA; j_call: TRBJ2-5; v_call: TRBV25-1; d_call: TRBD1; cdr3_aa: CASSELWTGGETQYF; cdr3_nt: TGTGCCAGCAGTGAATTGTGGACAGGAGGTGAGACCCAGTACTTC
clone_size: NA; j_call: TRBJ1-2; v_call: TRBV25-1; d_call: NA; cdr3_aa: CASRDTRKGESYGYTF; cdr3_nt: TGTGCCAGCAGAGACACAAGGAAAGGAGAGAGCTATGGCTACACCTTC
clone_size: NA; j_call: TRBJ1-2; v_call: TRBV5-4; d_call: TRBD1; cdr3_aa: CASSPGTGRGYTF; cdr3_nt: TGTGCCAGCAGCCCAGGGACAGGGAGAGGCTACACCTTC
clone_size: NA; j_call: TRBJ1-2; v_call: TRBV30; d_call: NA; cdr3_aa: CAWSVEANYGYTF; cdr3_nt: TGTGCCTGGAGTGTTGAGGCTAACTATGGCTACACCTTC
clone_size: NA; j_call: TRBJ2-2; v_call: TRBV7-8; d_call: TRBD2; cdr3_aa: CASSLGGGRSGELFF; cdr3_nt: TGTGCCAGCAGCTTAGGGGGCGGGAGAAGCGGGGAGCTGTTTTTT
clone_size: NA; j_call: TRBJ1-1; v_call: TRBV30; d_call: TRBD1; cdr3_aa: CAWEQGARTEAFF; cdr3_nt: TGTGCCTGGGAACAGGGGGCGCGCACTGAAGCTTTCTTT
clone_size: few; j_call: TRBJ2-5; v_call: TRBV9; d_call: NA; cdr3_aa: CASSSSPLGETQYF; cdr3_nt: TGTGCCAGCAGCTCGAGTCCCCTGGGGGAGACCCAGTACTTC
clone_size: NA; j_call: TRBJ2-7; v_call: TRBV6-1; d_call: TRBD2; cdr3_aa: CASRSGGAGSYEQYF; cdr3_nt: TGTGCCAGCAGGAGCGGGGGGGCCGGGTCCTACGAGCAGTACTTC
clone_size: NA; j_call: TRBJ1-2; v_call: TRBV2; d_call: NA; cdr3_aa: CASSEDQGPRSGGYTF; cdr3_nt: TGTGCCAGCAGTGAAGACCAGGGGCCCAGGTCCGGCGGCTACACCTTC
clone_size: NA; j_call: TRBJ1-3; v_call: TRBV5-6; d_call: TRBD1; cdr3_aa: CASSWAGTGGGNTIYF; cdr3_nt: TGTGCCAGCAGCTGGGCCGGGACAGGAGGTGGAAACACCATATATTTT
clone_size: NA; j_call: TRBJ2-3; v_call: TRBV25-1; d_call: TRBD1; cdr3_aa: CASSATGGGPVDTQYF; cdr3_nt: TGTGCCAGCAGTGCGACAGGGGGCGGGCCCGTAGATACGCAGTATTTT
clone_size: NA; j_call: TRBJ1-6; v_call: TRBV5-5; d_call: NA; cdr3_aa: CASSLEVENTSPLHF; cdr3_nt: TGTGCCAGCAGCTTGGAGGTGGAGAATACTTCACCCCTCCACTTT
clone_size: NA; j_call: TRBJ2-7; v_call: TRBV11-2; d_call: TRBD2; cdr3_aa: CASSLAGGPYEQYF; cdr3_nt: TGTGCCAGCAGCCTAGCGGGAGGGCCCTACGAGCAGTACTTC
clone_size: once; j_call: TRBJ2-5; v_call: TRBV7-2; d_call: TRBD2; cdr3_aa: CASSLGVASGLEETQYF; cdr3_nt: TGTGCCAGCAGCTTGGGCGTGGCTAGCGGGTTAGAAGAGACCCAGTACTTC
clone_size: NA; j_call: TRBJ2-1; v_call: TRBV27; d_call: NA; cdr3_aa: CASSPDRAGKTGVNNEQFF; cdr3_nt: TGTGCCAGCAGTCCCGACCGGGCGGGGAAGACGGGAGTTAACAATGAGCAGTTCTTC
clone_size: NA; j_call: TRBJ1-2; v_call: TRBV28; d_call: TRBD1; cdr3_aa: CASSLGQGINGYTF; cdr3_nt: TGTGCCAGCAGTTTAGGACAGGGAATAAATGGCTACACCTTC
clone_size: NA; j_call: TRBJ1-4; v_call: TRBV2; d_call: NA; cdr3_aa: CASRAGSSNEKLFF; cdr3_nt: TGTGCCAGCAGAGCAGGGAGTTCTAATGAAAAACTGTTTTTT
clone_size: many; j_call: TRBJ2-6; v_call: TRBV7-9; d_call: NA; cdr3_aa: CASSRPLGSGANVLTF; cdr3_nt: TGTGCCAGCAGCCGACCTTTGGGGTCTGGGGCCAACGTCCTGACTTTC
clone_size: NA; j_call: TRBJ2-5; v_call: TRBV15; d_call: NA; cdr3_aa: CATSRARGPGETQYF; cdr3_nt: TGTGCCACCAGCAGGGCCAGGGGTCCTGGAGAGACCCAGTACTTC
clone_size: once; j_call: TRBJ1-6; v_call: TRBV2; d_call: NA; cdr3_aa: CASSAGHNSPLHF; cdr3_nt: TGTGCCAGCAGTGCGGGGCATAATTCACCCCTCCACTTT
clone_size: NA; j_call: TRBJ1-6; v_call: TRBV6-6; d_call: NA; cdr3_aa: CASSWDGNNSPLHF; cdr3_nt: TGTGCCAGCAGTTGGGACGGTAATAATTCACCCCTCCACTTT
clone_size: NA; j_call: TRBJ2-5; v_call: TRBV4-1; d_call: NA; cdr3_aa: CASSQEEGRGETQYF; cdr3_nt: TGCGCCAGCAGCCAAGAAGAAGGCAGGGGAGAGACCCAGTACTTC
clone_size: NA; j_call: TRBJ2-5; v_call: TRBV30; d_call: TRBD2; cdr3_aa: CAWSNDGGRSETQYF; cdr3_nt: TGTGCCTGGAGTAACGATGGCGGGAGAAGTGAGACCCAGTACTTC
clone_size: few; j_call: TRBJ2-2; v_call: TRBV18; d_call: TRBD2; cdr3_aa: CASSPPRTSITGELFF; cdr3_nt: TGTGCCAGCTCACCACCTCGGACTAGTATCACCGGGGAGCTGTTTTTT
clone_size: NA; j_call: TRBJ1-2; v_call: TRBV6-4; d_call: TRBD1; cdr3_aa: CASSEGGTASYGYTF; cdr3_nt: TGTGCCAGCAGTGAGGGTGGGACAGCGTCCTATGGCTACACCTTC
clone_size: NA; j_call: TRBJ2-1; v_call: TRBV9; d_call: TRBD2; cdr3_aa: CASSVDGSGGADEQFF; cdr3_nt: TGTGCCAGCAGCGTGGATGGTAGCGGGGGGGCCGATGAGCAGTTCTTC
clone_size: NA; j_call: TRBJ1-3; v_call: TRBV19; d_call: TRBD1; cdr3_aa: CASRGTGLSGNTIYF; cdr3_nt: TGTGCCAGTAGGGGGACAGGGCTCTCTGGAAACACCATATATTTT
clone_size: NA; j_call: TRBJ1-5; v_call: TRBV6-1; d_call: NA; cdr3_aa: CASSYNQPQHF; cdr3_nt: TGTGCCAGCAGCTACAATCAGCCCCAGCATTTT
clone_size: NA; j_call: TRBJ2-7; v_call: TRBV5-4; d_call: TRBD2; cdr3_aa: CASSSYSGGLNEQYF; cdr3_nt: TGTGCCAGCAGCTCGTATAGCGGGGGGCTCAACGAGCAGTACTTC
clone_size: NA; j_call: TRBJ1-1; v_call: TRBV7-2; d_call: NA; cdr3_aa: CASSPPRLNTEAFF; cdr3_nt: TGTGCCAGCAGCCCGCCAAGACTGAACACTGAAGCTTTCTTT